This T cell receptor (beta chain) came from a study of naive and memory T cell subsets. The ends were cut back, 4 bases at V and 2 bases at J, with 9 bases in the middle. Germline CDR1 SQVTM, CDR2 ANQGSEA. This CDR3 comprises 12 residues. The SP2 primer and nested alpha and beta constant region primers amplified ligated cDNA in four rounds. For blood and skin samples, reverse transcription used TCR alpha and beta constant primers. MiXCR, applied by TCRdb to the 5' RACE reads, yields one record per CDR3 protein. Here the sample spans about 48,000 distinct CDR3 sequences, approximately 4.5% being singletons. General study points: TCR transcript changes with activation or differentiation may affect this RNA method.

An oligonucleotide containing a UMI was ligated to the 3' end of TCR cDNA. Adult healthy volunteers gave 2.5 ml peripheral blood for whole-blood RNA. Cells were not sorted; total RNA input targeted about 1 to 1000 ng. This clonotype was detected ten times or more. Its matching antigen is unknown. The chain joins TRBV29-1 to TRBJ2-7, with TRBD1 as a possible D gene (5 bases). The TCR comes from a female donor in good health. CDR3 sequence reads: CSVAQGAYEQYF. CDR3 bases: TGCAGCGTTGCCCAGGGTGCCTACGAGCAGTACTTC.